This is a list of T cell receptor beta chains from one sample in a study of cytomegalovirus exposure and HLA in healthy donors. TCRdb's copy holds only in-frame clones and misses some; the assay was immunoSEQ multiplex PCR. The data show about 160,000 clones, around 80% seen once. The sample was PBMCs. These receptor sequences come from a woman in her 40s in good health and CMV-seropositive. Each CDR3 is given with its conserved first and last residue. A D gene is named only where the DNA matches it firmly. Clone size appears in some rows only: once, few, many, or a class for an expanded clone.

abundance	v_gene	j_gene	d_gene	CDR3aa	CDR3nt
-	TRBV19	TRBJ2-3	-	CATEWGTTQYF	TGTGCCACTGAGTGGGGGACAACGCAGTATTTT
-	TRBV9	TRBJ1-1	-	CASSVGLPNTEAFF	TGTGCCAGCAGCGTTGGACTTCCTAACACTGAAGCTTTCTTT
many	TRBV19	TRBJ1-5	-	CASMGTPNQPQHF	TGTGCCAGTATGGGGACACCAAATCAGCCCCAGCATTTT
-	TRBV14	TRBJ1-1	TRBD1	CASSPTGADRRTFF	TGTGCCAGCAGCCCGACAGGGGCCGATAGGAGAACTTTCTTT
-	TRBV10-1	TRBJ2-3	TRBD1	CASSESGQGADTQYF	TGCGCCAGCAGTGAGTCAGGACAGGGAGCAGATACGCAGTATTTT
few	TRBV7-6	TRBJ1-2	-	CASSPNQGNYGYTF	TGTGCCAGCAGCCCAAACCAGGGGAACTATGGCTACACCTTC
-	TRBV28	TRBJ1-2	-	CASSARTGSYTF	TGTGCCAGCAGTGCACGGACGGGAAGCTACACCTTC
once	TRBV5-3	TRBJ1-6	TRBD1	CARSGTGYYNSPLHF	TGTGCCAGAAGCGGGACAGGATATTATAATTCACCCCTCCACTTT
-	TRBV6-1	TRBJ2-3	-	CASKGWLDTQYF	TGTGCCAGCAAGGGGTGGCTGGATACGCAGTATTTT
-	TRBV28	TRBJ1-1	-	CASSNVGGAVEAFF	TGTGCCAGCAGCAATGTTGGGGGCGCTGTTGAAGCTTTCTTT
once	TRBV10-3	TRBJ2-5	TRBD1	CAMSRTGEETQYF	TGTGCCATGAGTAGGACAGGGGAAGAGACCCAGTACTTC
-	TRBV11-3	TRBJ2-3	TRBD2	CASSRHGTSNTDTQYF	TGTGCCAGCAGCAGACACGGGACTAGTAACACAGATACGCAGTATTTT
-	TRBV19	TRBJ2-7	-	CASSRDSSYEQYF	TGTGCCAGTAGTAGGGACTCCTCCTACGAGCAGTACTTC
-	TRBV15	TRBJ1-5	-	CATSRDSQRRQPQHF	TGTGCCACCAGCAGAGATTCGCAAAGGAGGCAGCCCCAGCATTTT
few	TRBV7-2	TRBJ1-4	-	CASSLSRGGEKLFF	TGTGCCAGCAGCCTTAGTAGGGGCGGTGAAAAACTGTTTTTT
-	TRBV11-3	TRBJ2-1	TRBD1	CASSFRQGAKYNEQFF	TGTGCCAGCAGCTTTCGACAGGGGGCGAAGTACAATGAGCAGTTCTTC
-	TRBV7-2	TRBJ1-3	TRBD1	CASSLDRGSNTIYF	TGTGCCAGCAGCTTAGACAGGGGGTCAAACACCATATATTTT
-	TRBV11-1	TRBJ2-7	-	CASSLARATRSYEQYF	TGTGCCAGCAGCTTAGCCCGCGCAACGAGGTCGTACGAGCAGTACTTC
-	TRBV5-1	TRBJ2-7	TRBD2	CASSFNSGEGEQYF	TGCGCCAGCAGCTTTAACAGCGGGGAAGGGGAGCAGTACTTC
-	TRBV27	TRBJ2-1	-	CASSRAVTAYNEQFF	TGTGCCAGCAGCCGAGCGGTGACTGCCTACAATGAGCAGTTCTTC
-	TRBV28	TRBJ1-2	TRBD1	CASSAPTGVGYGYTF	TGTGCCAGCAGTGCCCCGACAGGGGTAGGTTATGGCTACACCTTC
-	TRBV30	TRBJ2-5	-	CAWAGGRGGQETQYF	TGTGCCTGGGCAGGCGGTAGGGGGGGCCAAGAGACCCAGTACTTC
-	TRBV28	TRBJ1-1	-	CASSYRVRTEAFF	TGTGCCAGCAGCTACAGGGTTCGCACTGAAGCTTTCTTT
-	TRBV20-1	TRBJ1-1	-	CRLGQNTEAFF	TGCAGGTTGGGGCAGAACACTGAAGCTTTCTTT
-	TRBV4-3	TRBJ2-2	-	CASSPHRELGTGELFF	TGCGCCAGCAGCCCCCACAGGGAATTGGGCACCGGGGAGCTGTTTTTT
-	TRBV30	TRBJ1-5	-	CAWSRTQARQPQHF	TGTGCCTGGAGTAGGACACAGGCCCGGCAGCCCCAGCATTTT
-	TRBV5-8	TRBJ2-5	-	CASTLLGGIGETQYF	TGTGCCAGCACCCTACTCGGAGGGATAGGAGAGACCCAGTACTTC
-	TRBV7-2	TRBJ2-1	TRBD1	CASSQDRGSNEQFF	TGTGCCAGCAGCCAGGACAGGGGGAGCAATGAGCAGTTCTTC
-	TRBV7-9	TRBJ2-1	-	CSSSQSTHSYNEQFF	TGTTCCAGCAGCCAAAGCACCCACTCCTACAATGAGCAGTTCTTC
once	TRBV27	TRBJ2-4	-	CASSLDSTGGNIQYF	TGTGCCAGCAGTCTCGACTCAACCGGCGGAAACATTCAGTACTTC
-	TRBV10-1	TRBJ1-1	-	CASSEDRRTEAFF	TGCGCCAGCAGTGAGGACAGGAGGACTGAAGCTTTCTTT
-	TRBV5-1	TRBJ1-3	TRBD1	CASSERTGANTIYF	TGCGCCAGCAGCGAACGGACAGGGGCCAACACCATATATTTT
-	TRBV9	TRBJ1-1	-	CASSGPPGNTEAFF	TGTGCCAGCAGCGGACCTCCGGGAAACACTGAAGCTTTCTTT
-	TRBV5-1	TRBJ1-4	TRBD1	CASSWTGLDKLFF	TGCGCCAGCAGCTGGACAGGCCTAGACAAACTGTTTTTT
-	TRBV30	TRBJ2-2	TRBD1	CAWGQANTGELFF	TGTGCCTGGGGACAGGCGAACACCGGGGAGCTGTTTTTT
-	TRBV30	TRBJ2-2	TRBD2	CAWSRLAGNTGELFF	TGTGCCTGGTCAAGACTAGCGGGAAACACCGGGGAGCTGTTTTTT
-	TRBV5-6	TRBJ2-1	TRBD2	CASSLGLAGNEQFF	TGTGCCAGCAGCTTGGGACTAGCGGGGAATGAGCAGTTCTTC
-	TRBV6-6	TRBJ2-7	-	CASSWHPDYEQYF	TGTGCCAGCAGTTGGCACCCAGACTACGAGCAGTACTTC
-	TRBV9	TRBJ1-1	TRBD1	CASSGRGRRTEAFF	TGTGCCAGCAGCGGAAGGGGGCGAAGGACTGAAGCTTTCTTT
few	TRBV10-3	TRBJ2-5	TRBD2	CAIRSSGGEETQYF	TGTGCCATCAGGTCTAGCGGGGGGGAAGAGACCCAGTACTTC
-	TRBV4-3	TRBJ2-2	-	CASSQDLRTGELFF	TGCGCCAGCAGCCAAGATTTACGGACCGGGGAGCTGTTTTTT
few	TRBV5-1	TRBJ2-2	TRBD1	CASSLGGTGTGELFF	TGCGCCAGCAGCTTGGGGGGGACAGGCACCGGGGAGCTGTTTTTT
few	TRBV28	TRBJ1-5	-	CASRGTQKSSQPQHF	TGTGCCAGCCGGGGGACCCAGAAATCGAGTCAGCCCCAGCATTTT
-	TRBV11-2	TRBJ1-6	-	CASSFLQGGNSPFHF	TGTGCCAGCAGCTTTCTCCAGGGAGGGAATTCACCCTTCCACTTT
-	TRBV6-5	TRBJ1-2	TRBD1	CASSGSGTGAGYTF	TGTGCCAGCAGTGGCTCCGGGACAGGGGCTGGCTACACCTTC